This T cell receptor (beta chain) was sequenced during a study of cytomegalovirus exposure and HLA in healthy donors. The PCR contained 60 Vbeta and 13 Jbeta primers. Assay: immunoSEQ multiplex PCR; the TCRdb copy retains only in-frame clones and omits some. This sample yields 80,000 to 130,000 clones, of which around 80% are seen a single time; 4.1% belongs to the top ten. The CDR3 sequence is 15 residues long. The germline gives CDR1 MNHEY, CDR2 SVGAGI. V was pared by 7 bases and J by 9 bases, with 9 bases of the junction left unmatched. Sequencing used PBMCs. The receptor was derived from a female donor in good health and CMV-seropositive. J is TRBJ2-1 and V is TRBV6-5; 13 bases line up with TRBD2. The CDR3 sequence: CASTPGLAGLGEQFF. CDR3 bases: TGTGCCAGCACCCCGGGACTAGCGGGGCTGGGTGAGCAGTTCTTC.